A single sample is the source of the 12 T cell receptor beta chains below, sequenced in a study of early T cells in non-severe SARS-CoV-2 infection. In TCRdb, the 5' RACE reads were re-called with MiXCR into one record per CDR3 protein. This table has about 77,000 distinct CDR3 sequences, around 16% appearing once. Sequences were obtained from whole blood. Receptors originate from an adult who was a healthcare worker with PCR-confirmed SARS-CoV-2 infection or an uninfected control (not recorded which).

The J gene is TRBJ1-3, the V gene TRBV7-3, with no clear D. CDR3 length equals 16 residues. Trimming took off 5 bases at V and 0 bases at J, with 14 bases between the two ends. Per the germline V gene, CDR1 is SGHTA and CDR2 is FQGTGA. CDR3 sequence (DNA): TGTGCCAGCAGCCCGACTCCACAGCGCTCTGGAAACACCATATATTTT. As protein: CASSPTPQRSGNTIYF.

This clonotype was observed a handful of times. The chain combines TRBV18 with TRBJ2-3, with D possibly being TRBD2 (6 bases). Germline V gene lookup returns CDR1 KGHSH and CDR2 LQKENI. The CDR3 has 15 residues. Between the trimmed V and J ends, which lost 2 bases and 3 bases, there was a span of 12 bases. DNA of the CDR3: TGTGCCAGCTCACCATGGCCACGGGGGACAGATACGCAGTATTTT. This translates into CASSPWPRGTDTQYF.

This clonotype was seen a handful of times. V gene TRBV29-1 combines with J gene TRBJ2-3; D possibly corresponds to TRBD1 (6 bases). V lost 3 bases and J 6 bases, leaving 13 bases between the germline ends. Germline values: CDR1 SQVTM, CDR2 ANQGSEA. This CDR3 spans 13 amino acids. The DNA for the CDR3 is TGCAGCGTTGAGAGGGGGACCCAGGATACGCAGTATTTT. It codes for CSVERGTQDTQYF.

The table lists this clonotype with a count of one. A much bigger clone sits one base away, suggesting this may be a read error. This chain connects TRBV7-8 to TRBJ2-7; D is undetermined. The CDR3 covers 11 residues. Germline CDR1 and CDR2: SGHVS and FQNEAQ. CDR3 region: CANSATYEQYF. CDR3 nucleotides: TGTGCCAACAGCGCGACCTACGAGCAGTACTTC.

The chain couples TRBV6-5 to TRBJ1-6; TRBD1 is a possible D gene (6 bases). In germline, CDR1 is MNHEY, CDR2 SVGAGI. V was cut by 0 bases and J by 6 bases, with 15 bases left in between. The CDR3 spans 17 residues. In DNA form, the CDR3 reads TGTGCCAGCAGTTACTCGGTCCTCGGACAGATTAATTCACCCCTCCACTTT. It translates to CASSYSVLGQINSPLHF.

This clonotype was seen many times. The chain is built from TRBV10-3 and TRBJ2-7, with 9 bases fitting TRBD2. Germline V gene lookup returns CDR1 ENHRY and CDR2 SYGVKD. With V trimmed by 7 bases and J by 5 bases, 12 bases remained unmatched. The CDR3 loop spans 15 amino acids. The CDR3 region has the DNA TGTGCCATCATGGCTGGAGCGGGAGGAAGCAACGAGCAGTACTTC. Translation gives CAIMAGAGGSNEQYF.

The table lists this clonotype with a few counts. V gene TRBV28 combines with J gene TRBJ1-2; the match to TRBD1 covers 10 bases. The ends lost 3 bases at V and 6 bases at J; junction bases unmatched: 4. This CDR3 has 14 amino acids. CDR1 is MDHEN and CDR2 is SYDVKM in the germline V gene. The CDR3 DNA reads TGTGCCAGCAGTTTCGGGACAGGGGTTAATGGCTACACCTTC. Protein product: CASSFGTGVNGYTF.

This clonotype was picked up a small number of times. The chain uses TRBV5-1 and TRBJ2-2, with D possibly being TRBD1 (5 bases). The CDR3 runs 17 residues. Trimming removed 0 bases from V and 2 bases from J, with 14 bases in between. Germline V gene sequence: CDR1 SGHRS, CDR2 YFSETQ. The CDR3 reads CASSLAPGILNTGELFF. The CDR3 DNA is TGCGCCAGCAGCTTGGCCCCAGGGATCTTAAACACCGGGGAGCTGTTTTTT.

In its sample, this clonotype was seen a few times. The chain links TRBV9 to TRBJ2-6, with TRBD1 as a possible D gene (5 bases). Germline values: CDR1 SGDLS, CDR2 YYNGEE. This CDR3 spans 15 amino acids. Trimming pared 0 bases from V and 2 bases from J, leaving 6 bases between. The CDR3 region is CASSVAGTGANVLTF. The CDR3 DNA is TGTGCCAGCAGCGTAGCAGGGACTGGGGCCAACGTCCTGACTTTC.

This clonotype was seen a handful of times. The rearrangement uses TRBV12-5 and TRBJ2-2; 8 nucleotides match TRBD1. Per the germline V gene, CDR1 is LGHNT and CDR2 is FRNRAP. CDR3 size: 16 residues. V was pared by 3 bases and J by 2 bases, with 5 bases of the junction left unmatched. Here the CDR3 DNA reads TGTGCTAGTGGTTTAGGGCAGGGGGCTAACACCGGGGAGCTGTTTTTT. Protein sequence: CASGLGQGANTGELFF.

The sample holds a few counts of this clonotype. This chain links TRBV5-4 with TRBJ2-5, with 8 bases identical to TRBD2. The junction had 6 bases not matched to a gene; V was cut back by 0 bases and J by 5 bases. The CDR3 loop spans 15 amino acids. Looked up from germline, CDR1 is SGHNT and CDR2 is YYREEE (reference sequence). The CDR3 DNA reads TGTGCCAGCAGCTTGGCCGGGGGGGCCTCGGAGACCCAGTACTTC. Its translation is CASSLAGGASETQYF.

The genes are TRBV3-1 and TRBJ1-5; TRBD1 matches 9 bases. Germline values: CDR1 LGHDT, CDR2 YNNKEL (reference sequence). This CDR3 comprises 19 residues. J gave up 0 bases and V 1 base, and 10 bases lay outside the gene matches. This CDR3 reads CASSQVPLTGGTSNQPQHF. Here the CDR3 DNA reads TGTGCCAGCAGCCAAGTTCCCTTAACAGGGGGCACTAGCAATCAGCCCCAGCATTTT.